Below are 26 T cell receptor beta chains sequenced from a single sample in a study of regulatory T cells in long-lasting Graves disease. Documented time point: persistent/refractory GD, antithyroid drugs over 5 years with positive TRAb. Generation of the TCR library employed RNA extracted from PBMCs. The authors built TCR beta libraries using iRepertoire HTBI primers and Arm-PCR of CDR3 regions. TCRdb redid the calling of the multiplex PCR reads with MiXCR, one entry per CDR3 protein. The sample has about 470,000 distinct CDR3 sequences, under 25% seen once. The sample in question was peripheral blood mononuclear cells (PBMCs), obtained when the disease was refractory, from a patient treated with antithyroid drugs. These receptor sequences come from a female donor with Graves disease.

Regarding this clonotype: Relative to the germline gene, one junction end is altered; a read error may explain this. This chain connects TRBV6-4 to TRBJ1-2, with no clear D. Germline lookup yields CDR1 MRHNA and CDR2 SNTAGT. The length of the CDR3 is 12 residues. The CDR3 DNA reads TGTGCCACCAAGGGAGCTAACTATGGCTACGCCTTC. Translation: CATKGANYGYAF.

CDR3 sequence: CASSALRQVNEQFF. CDR3 DNA sequence: TGTGCCAGCAGTGCCCTCAGGCAGGTCAATGAGCAGTTCTTC. This chain uses TRBV28 with TRBJ2-1; D remains ambiguous. Germline CDR1 and CDR2: MDHEN and SYDVKM. The ends were cut back, 5 bases at V and 6 bases at J, with 14 bases in the middle. The CDR3 consists of 14 residues.

Turning to this clonotype: A read error may explain this, as a much larger clone is one base away. This sequence joins TRBV6-5 and TRBJ2-2; no firm D call. Germline V lookup: CDR1 MNHEY, CDR2 SVGAGI. CDR3 size: 13 residues. V lost 1 base and J lost 1, with 1 base in between. The CDR3 bases are TGTGCCAGCAGTTACTGGAACACCGGGGAGCTGTTTTTT. It encodes CASSYWNTGELFF.

This clonotype was counted only a few times. This chain connects TRBV19 to TRBJ1-1; TRBD1 aligns across 9 bases. The CDR3 consists of 15 residues. CDR1 and CDR2 from the germline V gene are LNHDA and SQIVND (reference sequence). Losses at the gene ends were 3 bases for V and 5 bases for J; bases not matched to a gene: 7. CDR3 residues: CASSMGRTGDTEAFF. The CDR3 coding sequence is TGTGCCAGTAGTATGGGGAGGACAGGGGATACTGAAGCTTTCTTT.

This clonotype was counted between two and nine times. This clone may be a read error of a much larger clone one base away. The chain links TRBV28 to TRBJ2-7; D is possibly TRBD2 (5 bases). Trimming removed 5 bases at V and 5 bases at J, with 16 bases between. This CDR3 is built from 14 residues. The germline CDR1 and CDR2 sequences are MDHEN and SYDVKM. The CDR3 nucleotides are TGTGCCAGCAGTCCCCTCGGGGTCCCTAACGAGCAGTACTTC. Translated: CASSPLGVPNEQYF.

The sample holds a few counts of this clonotype. This rearrangement joins TRBV20-1 to TRBJ2-2; D is uncertain. Trimming took 2 bases from V and 5 from J, leaving 15 bases between them. Germline assignment: CDR1 DFQATT and CDR2 SNEGSKA (reference sequence). There are 15 residues in the CDR3. CDR3 in amino acids: CSARWPQRATGELFF. The CDR3 DNA reads as TGCAGTGCTAGATGGCCCCAAAGGGCGACCGGGGAGCTGTTTTTT.

This clonotype came up a few times. The chain is built from TRBV7-9 and TRBJ2-7; D might be TRBD2 (5 bases). V dropped 4 bases and J dropped 4 bases, with 14 bases sitting between them. This CDR3 has 14 amino acids. Germline V gene sequence: CDR1 SEHNR, CDR2 FQNEAQ (reference sequence). CDR3 amino acids: CASSSETRGYEQYF. CDR3 DNA sequence: TGTGCCAGCAGCTCTGAGACCCGGGGTTACGAGCAGTACTTC.

CDR3 residues: CSARDSSRTSDDYGYTF. CDR3 nucleotides: TGCAGTGCTAGAGATTCGTCTAGGACGTCAGACGACTATGGCTACACCTTC. V and J are TRBV20-1 and TRBJ1-2; D is unresolved. Trimming took 0 bases from V and 3 from J, leaving 20 bases between them. This CDR3 has 17 residues. Germline CDR1 DFQATT, CDR2 SNEGSKA (reference sequence).

This clonotype turned up a few times. The chain links TRBV28 to TRBJ2-6; D gene uncertain. Trimming shortened V by 5 bases and J by 0 bases, and 8 bases separated the two germline ends. This CDR3 has 15 residues. From germline, CDR1 is MDHEN and CDR2 SYDVKM. The CDR3 sequence is CASSPRTSGANVLTF. The CDR3 DNA sequence: TGTGCCAGCAGTCCCCGGACCTCTGGGGCCAACGTCCTGACTTTC.

This clonotype was seen a handful of times. The CDR3 DNA follows: TGTGCCAGTGTCACAGCGTATGGCTACACCTTC. It encodes CASVTAYGYTF. This chain connects TRBV19 to TRBJ1-2; D is ambiguous. The CDR3 length is 11 residues. Looked up from germline, CDR1 is LNHDA and CDR2 is SQIVND (reference sequence). V was pared by 8 bases and J by 5 bases, with 9 bases between. Combining the CDR3 with reference TRBV19 and TRBJ1-2 gives the whole variable domain DGGITQSPKYLFRKEGQNVTLSCEQNLNHDAMYWYRQDPGQGLRLIYYSQIVNDFQKGDIAEGYSVSREKKESFPLTVTSAQKNPTAFYLCASVTAYGYTFGSGTRLTVV.

This clonotype was found a few times. The CDR3 region has the DNA TGCAGTGCTAGAGGGGACAGGGGGTACACTGAAGCTTTCTTT. Residues: CSARGDRGYTEAFF. J is TRBJ1-1 and V is TRBV20-1; 11 bases map to TRBD1. Looked up from germline, CDR1 is DFQATT and CDR2 is SNEGSKA (reference sequence). Trimming removed 1 base from V and 3 bases from J; junction bases left unmatched: 1. The CDR3 length is 14 residues.

This clonotype appeared many times. The rearrangement links TRBV12-3 or TRBV12-4 to TRBJ2-5, with a weak D call TRBD2 (5 bases). V was trimmed by 9 bases and J by 4 bases, leaving 18 bases between them. The CDR3 loop spans 14 amino acids. This chain's CDR3 is CASVNTRTPETQYF. The CDR3 DNA is TGTGCCAGTGTGAATACTAGAACCCCAGAGACCCAGTACTTC.

The V and J genes are TRBV19 and TRBJ2-7; D is ambiguous. Trimming stripped 1 base from V and 5 bases from J, with 6 bases between. Germline CDR1 and CDR2: LNHDA and SQIVND (reference sequence). CDR3 length: 12 residues. This chain's CDR3 is CASSIVGNEQYF. The DNA of the CDR3 is TGTGCCAGTAGTATAGTAGGGAACGAGCAGTACTTC.

J is TRBJ1-1 and V is TRBV19, with D unclear. The germline V gene has CDR1 LNHDA and CDR2 SQIVND (reference sequence). CDR3 length: 14 amino acids. Trimming removed 6 bases at V and 5 bases at J, with 16 bases between. CDR3 nucleotide sequence: TGTGCCAGTAGAGGGTTGCCATTTGGGACTGAAGCTTTCTTT. This codes for CASRGLPFGTEAFF.

This clonotype has ten or more counts. V and J are TRBV12-3 or TRBV12-4 and TRBJ2-7; D unclear. The CDR3 is 14 amino acids. Trimming took 2 bases from V and 1 from J, leaving 9 bases between them. This CDR3 is CASSLRETSYEQYF. In DNA form, the CDR3 reads TGTGCCAGCAGTTTAAGGGAAACATCCTACGAGCAGTACTTC.

This clonotype has ten or more counts. V and J are TRBV11-2 and TRBJ2-7; the D gene could be TRBD1 or TRBD2 (5 bases each). The CDR3 sequence is 14 residues long. Trimming pared 8 bases from V and 3 bases from J, leaving 17 bases between. CDR1 and CDR2 from the germline V gene are SGHAT and FQNNGV. CDR3 in DNA: TGTGCCAGCGGGGGAGAACCAAAATACTACGAGCAGTACTTC. Translation: CASGGEPKYYEQYF.

The chain is built from TRBV6-2 or TRBV6-3 and TRBJ1-4; 9 bases match TRBD1. J gave up 4 bases and V 2 bases, and 5 bases lay outside the gene matches. Germline V gives CDR1 MNHEY, CDR2 SVGEGT. CDR3 length equals 16 residues. The CDR3 DNA follows: TGTGCCAGCAGTTACCCCCTGACAGGGGGTAATGAAAAACTGTTTTTT. Protein: CASSYPLTGGNEKLFF.

This clonotype appeared a few times. The chain carries TRBV3-1 and TRBJ1-2; D is ambiguous. There are 16 residues in the CDR3. The ends were cut back, 0 bases at V and 1 base at J, with 12 bases in the middle. In germline, CDR1 is LGHDT, CDR2 YNNKEL (reference sequence). DNA for the CDR3: TGTGCCAGCAGCCAAGAGTTCCTACGAATTAACTATGGCTACACCTTC. This codes for CASSQEFLRINYGYTF.

This clonotype was detected only a few times. The rearrangement joins TRBV28 to TRBJ1-2; perhaps TRBD1 as D (6 bases). CDR3 length: 12 residues. CDR1 and CDR2 from the germline V gene are MDHEN and SYDVKM. Trimming pared 8 bases from V and 3 bases from J, leaving 10 bases between. DNA of the CDR3: TGTGCCAGCCGTCGACAGGACTATGGCTACACCTTC. Translation: CASRRQDYGYTF.

This clonotype was seen ten or more times. This chain joins TRBV28 and TRBJ1-5; D is unclear. Germline lookup yields CDR1 MDHEN and CDR2 SYDVKM. The CDR3 extends over 14 amino acids. The germline V and J ends were trimmed by 2 bases and 2 bases, with 7 bases remaining between them. In DNA, the CDR3 is TGTGCCAGCAGTTTAGGTAGTCGCAATCAGCCCCAGCATTTT. As protein: CASSLGSRNQPQHF.

This clonotype was recorded at least ten times. The chain combines TRBV12-3 or TRBV12-4 with TRBJ1-2; TRBD1 matches 10 bases. V gave up 5 bases and J gave up 4 bases; unmatched junction bases: 4. The length of the CDR3 is 14 residues. The CDR3 DNA reads TGTGCCAGCAGTGCCGGGACAGGGGTCTATGGCTACACCTTC. Translating it yields CASSAGTGVYGYTF.

This clonotype was seen at least ten times. This chain joins TRBV27 and TRBJ2-2; TRBD1 might be the D (8 bases). The CDR3 runs 16 residues. Between the trimmed V and J ends, which lost 4 bases and 5 bases, there was a span of 17 bases. In germline, CDR1 is MNHEY, CDR2 SMNVEV (reference sequence). The CDR3 here is CASSSRQGRVTGELFF. Here the CDR3 DNA reads TGTGCCAGCAGTTCACGACAGGGGAGGGTAACCGGGGAGCTGTTTTTT.

The chain has TRBV20-1 and TRBJ2-3; D remains ambiguous. This CDR3 comprises 11 residues. Trimming cost V 2 bases and J 3 bases, with 3 bases left between them. The germline V gene encodes CDR1 DFQATT and CDR2 SNEGSKA (reference sequence). The CDR3 bases are TGCAGTGCTAGACTAACAGATACGCAGTATTTT. Its translation is CSARLTDTQYF.

This clonotype was detected only a few times. The chain links TRBV7-6 to TRBJ2-2; perhaps TRBD1 as D (6 bases). CDR3 length equals 12 residues. V dropped 3 bases and J dropped 9 bases, with 8 bases sitting between them. Germline V gene sequence: CDR1 SGHVS, CDR2 FNYEAQ. CDR3 in DNA: TGTGCCAGCAGCTTCCGGGACAGGGAGCTGTTTTTT. It codes for CASSFRDRELFF.

This clonotype was picked up many times. The V call is TRBV28, the J call TRBJ2-5; TRBD1 aligns across 10 bases. The CDR3 is made up of 12 amino acids. Germline CDR1 is MDHEN and CDR2 is SYDVKM. V lost 5 bases to trimming and J lost 12 bases; unmatched junction nucleotides: 6. DNA of the CDR3: TGTGCCAGCAGTCCCCCGGGACAGGGGAAGTACTTC. It encodes CASSPPGQGKYF. Full variable domain (rest looked up from reference TRBV28 and TRBJ2-5): DVKVTQSSRYLVKRTGEKVFLECVQDMDHENMFWYRQDPGLGLRLIYFSYDVKMKEKGDIPEGYSVSREKKERFSLILESASTNQTSMYLCASSPPGQGKYFGPGTRLLVL.

This clonotype was counted only a few times. J is TRBJ2-1 and V is TRBV3-1; D is uncertain. The germline V gene encodes CDR1 LGHDT and CDR2 YNNKEL (reference sequence). The CDR3 consists of 11 residues. The V gene lost 0 bases and the J gene lost 13 bases, with 7 bases spanning the gap. CDR3 nucleotides: TGTGCCAGCAGCCAAGAGGGGAAACAGTTCTTC. Translating gives CASSQEGKQFF.